The next 6 T cell receptor beta chains were all read from a single sample in a study of siplizumab effects on memory and regulatory T cells. Researchers maintained the mixed lymphocyte reaction cells in coculture at 37°C for about six days. Some clones are missing from TCRdb's copy, which holds only in-frame ones; the method was immunoSEQ multiplex PCR. The sample includes approximately 20,000 clones, about 40% of them seen just once. These receptors' targets are unknown. The sample comprised CFSE-low (dividing) CD4+ T cells sorted from an allogeneic mixed lymphocyte reaction. The receptors derive from a human donor in good health; the cells came from an allogeneic mixed lymphocyte reaction. Some clones in this sample may be carry-over from other donors' samples.

V gene TRBV18 combines with J gene TRBJ2-5; D may match TRBD1 or TRBD2 (5 bases each). The CDR3 consists of 15 residues. Trimming cost V 6 bases and J 3 bases, with 17 bases left between them. Germline CDR1 and CDR2: KGHSH and LQKENI. CDR3 protein: CASSGTQIREETQYF. The CDR3 nucleotides read TGTGCCAGCTCGGGGACCCAAATACGCGAAGAGACCCAGTACTTC.

The gene calls are TRBV6-6 and TRBJ2-3; D is unclear. The V gene's germline CDR1 is MNHNY and CDR2 SVGAGI (reference sequence). This CDR3 region has 12 residues. Trimming stripped 2 bases from V and 5 bases from J, with 5 bases between. CDR3 sequence (DNA): TGTGCCAGCAGTTACGGTAGAGATACGCAGTATTTT. Translating gives CASSYGRDTQYF.

The chain combines TRBV5-1 with TRBJ1-2; perhaps TRBD1 as D (5 bases). V lost 4 bases, J lost 2 bases, and 15 bases lay in between. Germline CDR1 and CDR2: SGHRS and YFSETQ. The CDR3 totals 15 residues. The CDR3 region is CASSPRAGQNYGYTF. The CDR3 DNA is TGCGCCAGCAGCCCCCGGGCAGGGCAAAACTATGGCTACACCTTC.

There are many counts of this clone. J is TRBJ2-1 and V is TRBV20-1; D gene unclear. Per the germline V gene, CDR1 is DFQATT and CDR2 is SNEGSKA (reference sequence). V lost 6 bases, J lost 10 bases, and 13 bases lay in between. The CDR3 consists of 11 residues. This chain's CDR3 is CSATLQPEQFF. The DNA of the CDR3 is TGCAGTGCAACACTCCAGCCGGAGCAGTTCTTC.

The chain recombines TRBV6-6 with TRBJ2-3; 8 bases fit TRBD2. Per the germline V gene, CDR1 is MNHNY and CDR2 is SVGAGI (reference sequence). J gave up 4 bases and V 7 bases, and 13 bases lay outside the gene matches. This CDR3 comprises 16 residues. In nucleotides, the CDR3 is TGTGCCAGCATCCCCGGGGGGGGGCTTTTAGCAGATACGCAGTATTTT. Amino acids: CASIPGGGLLADTQYF.

V is TRBV19 and J is TRBJ2-1; 7 nucleotides line up with TRBD2. The CDR3 spans 15 residues. The V gene end was trimmed by 10 bases and the J gene end by 8 bases; junction bases not matched to a gene: 17. Looked up from germline, CDR1 is LNHDA and CDR2 is SQIVND (reference sequence). CDR3 region: CATEPRAGDVYEQFF. Written as DNA, the CDR3 is TGTGCCACCGAACCTAGGGCGGGGGACGTTTATGAGCAGTTCTTC.